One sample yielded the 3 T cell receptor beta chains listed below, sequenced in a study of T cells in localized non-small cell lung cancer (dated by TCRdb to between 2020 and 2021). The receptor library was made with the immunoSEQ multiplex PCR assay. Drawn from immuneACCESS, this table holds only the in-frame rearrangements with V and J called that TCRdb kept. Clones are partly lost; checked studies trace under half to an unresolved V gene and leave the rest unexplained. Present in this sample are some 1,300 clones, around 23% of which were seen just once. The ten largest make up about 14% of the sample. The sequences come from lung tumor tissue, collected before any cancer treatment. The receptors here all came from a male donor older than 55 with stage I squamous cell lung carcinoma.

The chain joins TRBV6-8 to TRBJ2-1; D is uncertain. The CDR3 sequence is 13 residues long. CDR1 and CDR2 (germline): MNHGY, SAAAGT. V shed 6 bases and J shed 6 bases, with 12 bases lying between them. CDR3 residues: CASRNNLGNEQFF. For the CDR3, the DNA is TGTGCCAGCAGGAACAATTTGGGCAATGAGCAGTTCTTC.

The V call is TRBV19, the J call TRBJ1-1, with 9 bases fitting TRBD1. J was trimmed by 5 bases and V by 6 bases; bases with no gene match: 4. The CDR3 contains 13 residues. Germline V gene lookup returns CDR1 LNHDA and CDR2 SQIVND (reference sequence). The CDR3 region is CASRRDRETEAFF. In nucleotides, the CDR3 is TGTGCCAGTAGACGGGACAGGGAAACTGAAGCTTTCTTT. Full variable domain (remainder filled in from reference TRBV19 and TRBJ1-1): DGGITQSPKYLFRKEGQNVTLSCEQNLNHDAMYWYRQDPGQGLRLIYYSQIVNDFQKGDIAEGYSVSREKKESFPLTVTSAQKNPTAFYLCASRRDRETEAFFGQGTRLTVV.

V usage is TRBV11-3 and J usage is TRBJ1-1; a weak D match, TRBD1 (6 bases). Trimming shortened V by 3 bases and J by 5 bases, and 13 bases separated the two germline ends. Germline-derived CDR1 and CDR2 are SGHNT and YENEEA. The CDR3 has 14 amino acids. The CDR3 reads CASSLGAGMTEAFF. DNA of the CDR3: TGTGCCAGCAGCTTGGGGGCGGGGATGACTGAAGCTTTCTTT.